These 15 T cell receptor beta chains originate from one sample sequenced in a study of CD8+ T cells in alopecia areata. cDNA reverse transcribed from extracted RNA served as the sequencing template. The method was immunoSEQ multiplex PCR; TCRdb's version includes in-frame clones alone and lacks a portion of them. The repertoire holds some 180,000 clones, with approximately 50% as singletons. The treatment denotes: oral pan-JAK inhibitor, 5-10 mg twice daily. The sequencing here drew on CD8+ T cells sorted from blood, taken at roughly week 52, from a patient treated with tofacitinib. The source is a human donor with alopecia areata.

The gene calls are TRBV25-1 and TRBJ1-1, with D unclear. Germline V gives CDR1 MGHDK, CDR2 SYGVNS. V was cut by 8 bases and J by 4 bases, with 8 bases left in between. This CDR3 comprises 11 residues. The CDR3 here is CASLWGTEAFF. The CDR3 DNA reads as TGTGCCAGCCTATGGGGCACTGAAGCTTTCTTT.

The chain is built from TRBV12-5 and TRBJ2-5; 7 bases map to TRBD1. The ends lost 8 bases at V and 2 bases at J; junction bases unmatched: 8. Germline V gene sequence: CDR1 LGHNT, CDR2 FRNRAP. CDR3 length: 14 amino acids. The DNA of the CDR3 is TGTGCTAGTTCGCCTGACAGGGCTCAAGAGACCCAGTACTTC. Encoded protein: CASSPDRAQETQYF.

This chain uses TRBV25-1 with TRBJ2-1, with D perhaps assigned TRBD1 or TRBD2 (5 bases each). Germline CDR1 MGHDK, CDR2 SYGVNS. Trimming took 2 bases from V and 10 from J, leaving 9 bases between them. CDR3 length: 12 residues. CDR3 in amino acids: CASSETGAEQFF. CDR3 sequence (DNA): TGTGCCAGCAGTGAAACCGGGGCCGAGCAGTTCTTC.

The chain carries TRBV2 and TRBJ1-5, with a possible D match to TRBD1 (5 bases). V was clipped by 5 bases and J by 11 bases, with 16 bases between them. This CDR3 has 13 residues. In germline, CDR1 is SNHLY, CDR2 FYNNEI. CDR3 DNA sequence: TGTGCCAGCAGTTCACCGGGACGGCCGGCCCAGCATTTT. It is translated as CASSSPGRPAQHF.

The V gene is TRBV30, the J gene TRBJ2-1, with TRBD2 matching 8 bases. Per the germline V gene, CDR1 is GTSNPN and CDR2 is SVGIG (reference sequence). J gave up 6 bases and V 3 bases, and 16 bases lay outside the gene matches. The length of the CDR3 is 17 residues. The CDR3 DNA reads TGTGCCTGGAGCCACCCCCCCGGGACTAGGAGAACCAATGAGCAGTTCTTC. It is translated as CAWSHPPGTRRTNEQFF. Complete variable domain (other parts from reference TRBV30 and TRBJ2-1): SQTIHQWPATLVQPVGSPLSLECTVEGTSNPNLYWYRQAAGRGLQLLFYSVGIGQISSEVPQNLSASRPQDRQFILSSKKLLLSDSGFYLCAWSHPPGTRRTNEQFFGPGTRLTVL.

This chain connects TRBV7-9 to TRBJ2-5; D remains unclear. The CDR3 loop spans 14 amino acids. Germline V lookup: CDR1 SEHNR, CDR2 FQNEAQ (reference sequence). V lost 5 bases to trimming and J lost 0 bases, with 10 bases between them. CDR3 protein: CASSHEQYQETQYF. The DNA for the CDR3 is TGTGCCAGCAGCCATGAGCAGTACCAAGAGACCCAGTACTTC.

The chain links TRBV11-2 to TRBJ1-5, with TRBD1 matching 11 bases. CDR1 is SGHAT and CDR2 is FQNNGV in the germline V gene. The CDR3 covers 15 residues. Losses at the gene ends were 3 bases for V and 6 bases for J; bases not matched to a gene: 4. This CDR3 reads CASSFGTGGTQPQHF. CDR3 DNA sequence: TGTGCCAGCAGCTTCGGGACAGGGGGAACTCAGCCCCAGCATTTT. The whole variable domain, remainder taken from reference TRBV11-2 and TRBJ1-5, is EAGVAQSPRYKIIEKRQSVAFWCNPISGHATLYWYQQILGQGPKLLIQFQNNGVVDDSQLPKDRFSAERLKGVDSTLKIQPAKLEDSAVYLCASSFGTGGTQPQHFGDGTRLSIL.

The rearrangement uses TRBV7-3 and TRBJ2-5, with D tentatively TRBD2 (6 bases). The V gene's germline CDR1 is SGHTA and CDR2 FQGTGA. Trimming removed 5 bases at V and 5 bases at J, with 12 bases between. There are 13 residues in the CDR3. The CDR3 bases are TGTGCCAGCAGCCCGGAAGGGAGGGAGACCCAGTACTTC. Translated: CASSPEGRETQYF. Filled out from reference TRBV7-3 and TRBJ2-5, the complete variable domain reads GAGVSQTPSNKVTEKGKYVELRCDPISGHTALYWYRQSLGQGPEFLIYFQGTGAADDSGLPNDRFFAVRPEGSVSTLKIQRTERGDSAVYLCASSPEGRETQYFGPGTRLLVL.

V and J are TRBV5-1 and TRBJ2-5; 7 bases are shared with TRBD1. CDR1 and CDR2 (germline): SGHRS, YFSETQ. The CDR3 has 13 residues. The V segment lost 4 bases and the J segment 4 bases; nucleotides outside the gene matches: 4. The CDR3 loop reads CASSNPGGETQYF. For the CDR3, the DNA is TGCGCCAGCAGCAACCCAGGGGGAGAGACCCAGTACTTC.

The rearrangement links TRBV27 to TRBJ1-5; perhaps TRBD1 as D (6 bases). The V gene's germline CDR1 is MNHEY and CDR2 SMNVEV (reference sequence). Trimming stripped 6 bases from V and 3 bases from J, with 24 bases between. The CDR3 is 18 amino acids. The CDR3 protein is CASSSAEGGPGYNQPQHF. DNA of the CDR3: TGTGCCAGCAGCTCCGCTGAAGGGGGACCGGGCTACAATCAGCCCCAGCATTTT.

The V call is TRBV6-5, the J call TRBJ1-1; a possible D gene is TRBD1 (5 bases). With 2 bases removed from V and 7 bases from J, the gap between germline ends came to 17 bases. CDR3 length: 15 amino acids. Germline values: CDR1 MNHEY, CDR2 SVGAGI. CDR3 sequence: CASSYGDDGGIEAFF. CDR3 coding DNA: TGTGCCAGCAGTTACGGGGACGACGGAGGGATTGAAGCTTTCTTT.

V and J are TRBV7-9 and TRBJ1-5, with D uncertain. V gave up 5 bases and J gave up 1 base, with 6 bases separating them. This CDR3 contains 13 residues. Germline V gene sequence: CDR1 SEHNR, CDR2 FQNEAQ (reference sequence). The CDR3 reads CASSGDSNQPQHF. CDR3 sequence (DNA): TGTGCCAGCAGCGGCGACAGCAATCAGCCCCAGCATTTT.

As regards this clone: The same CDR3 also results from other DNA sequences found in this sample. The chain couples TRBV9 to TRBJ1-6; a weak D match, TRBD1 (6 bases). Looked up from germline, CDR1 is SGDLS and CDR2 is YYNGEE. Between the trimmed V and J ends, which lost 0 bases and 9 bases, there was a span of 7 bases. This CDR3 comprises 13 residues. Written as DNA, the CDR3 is TGTGCCAGCAGCGTAGGAGGGGGTTCACCCCTCCACTTT. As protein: CASSVGGGSPLHF.

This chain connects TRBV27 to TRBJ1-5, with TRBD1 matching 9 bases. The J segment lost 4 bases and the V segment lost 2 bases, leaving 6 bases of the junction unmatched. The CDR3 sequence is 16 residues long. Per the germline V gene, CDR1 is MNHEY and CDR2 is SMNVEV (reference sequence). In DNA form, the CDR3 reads TGTGCCAGCAGTTTAATCGGGACAGGGCCTAATCAGCCCCAGCATTTT. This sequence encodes CASSLIGTGPNQPQHF.

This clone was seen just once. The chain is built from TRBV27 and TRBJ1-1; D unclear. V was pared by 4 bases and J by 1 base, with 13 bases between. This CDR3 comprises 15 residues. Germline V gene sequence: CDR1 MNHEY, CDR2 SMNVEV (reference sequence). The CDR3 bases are TGTGCCAGCAGTTCTCCCGTGGCGGGGAACACTGAAGCTTTCTTT. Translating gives CASSSPVAGNTEAFF.